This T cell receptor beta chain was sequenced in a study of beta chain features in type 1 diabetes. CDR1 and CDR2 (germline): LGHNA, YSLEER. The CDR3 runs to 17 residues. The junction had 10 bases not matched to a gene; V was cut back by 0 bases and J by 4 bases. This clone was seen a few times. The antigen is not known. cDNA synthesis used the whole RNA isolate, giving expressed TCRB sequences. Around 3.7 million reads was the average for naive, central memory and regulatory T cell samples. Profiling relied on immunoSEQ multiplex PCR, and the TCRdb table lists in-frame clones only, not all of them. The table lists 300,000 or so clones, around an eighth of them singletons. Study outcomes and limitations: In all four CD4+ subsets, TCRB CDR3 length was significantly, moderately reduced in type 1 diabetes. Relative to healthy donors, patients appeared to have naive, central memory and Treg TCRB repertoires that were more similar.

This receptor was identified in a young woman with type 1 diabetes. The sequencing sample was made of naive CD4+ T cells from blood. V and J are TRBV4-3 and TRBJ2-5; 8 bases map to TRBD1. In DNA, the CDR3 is TGCGCCAGCAGCCAAGATCCCGGTCCCGGGACAGGAGAGACCCAGTACTTC. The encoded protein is CASSQDPGPGTGETQYF.